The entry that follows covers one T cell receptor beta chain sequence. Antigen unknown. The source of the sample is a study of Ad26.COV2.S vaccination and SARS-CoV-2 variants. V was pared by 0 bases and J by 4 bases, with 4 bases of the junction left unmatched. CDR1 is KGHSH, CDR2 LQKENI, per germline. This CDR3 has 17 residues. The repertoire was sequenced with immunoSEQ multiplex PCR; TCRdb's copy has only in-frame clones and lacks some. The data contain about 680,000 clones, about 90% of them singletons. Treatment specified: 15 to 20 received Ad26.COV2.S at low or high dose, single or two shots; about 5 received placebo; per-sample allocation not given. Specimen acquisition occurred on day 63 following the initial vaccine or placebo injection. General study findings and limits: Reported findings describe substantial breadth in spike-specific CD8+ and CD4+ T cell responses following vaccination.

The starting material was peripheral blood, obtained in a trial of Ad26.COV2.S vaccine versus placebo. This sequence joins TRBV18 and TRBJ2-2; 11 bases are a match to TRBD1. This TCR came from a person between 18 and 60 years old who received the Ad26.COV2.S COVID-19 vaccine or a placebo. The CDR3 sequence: CASSPPAGTGGTGELFF. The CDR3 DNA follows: TGTGCCAGCTCACCACCCGCCGGGACAGGGGGCACCGGGGAGCTGTTTTTT.